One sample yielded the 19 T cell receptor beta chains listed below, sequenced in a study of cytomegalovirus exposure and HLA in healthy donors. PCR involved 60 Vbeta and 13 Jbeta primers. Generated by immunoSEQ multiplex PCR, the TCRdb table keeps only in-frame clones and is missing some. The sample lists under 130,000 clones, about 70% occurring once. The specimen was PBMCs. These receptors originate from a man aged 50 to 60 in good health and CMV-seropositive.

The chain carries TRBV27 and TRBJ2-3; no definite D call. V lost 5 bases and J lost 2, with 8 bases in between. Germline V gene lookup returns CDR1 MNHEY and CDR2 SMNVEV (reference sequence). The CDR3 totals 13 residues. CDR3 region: CASSPVHTDTQYF. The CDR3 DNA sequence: TGTGCCAGCAGTCCCGTACACACAGATACGCAGTATTTT.

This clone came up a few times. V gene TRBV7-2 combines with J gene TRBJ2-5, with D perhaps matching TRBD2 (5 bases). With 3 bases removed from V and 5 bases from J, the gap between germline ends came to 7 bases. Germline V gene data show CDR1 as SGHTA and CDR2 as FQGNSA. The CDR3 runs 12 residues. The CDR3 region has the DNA TGTGCCAGCAGCTTGCAGCGGGAGACCCAGTACTTC. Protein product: CASSLQRETQYF.

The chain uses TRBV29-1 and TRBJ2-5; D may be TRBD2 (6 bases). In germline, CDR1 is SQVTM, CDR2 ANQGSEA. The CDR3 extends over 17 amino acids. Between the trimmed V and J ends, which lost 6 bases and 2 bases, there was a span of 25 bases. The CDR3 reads CSVGGTPQDVIQETQYF. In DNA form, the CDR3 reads TGCAGCGTGGGGGGAACACCGCAAGACGTTATACAAGAGACCCAGTACTTC.

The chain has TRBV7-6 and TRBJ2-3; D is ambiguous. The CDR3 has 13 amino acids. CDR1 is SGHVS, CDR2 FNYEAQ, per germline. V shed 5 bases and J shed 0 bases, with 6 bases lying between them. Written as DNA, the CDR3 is TGTGCCAGCAGCCAGATTAGCACAGATACGCAGTATTTT. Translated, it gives CASSQISTDTQYF.

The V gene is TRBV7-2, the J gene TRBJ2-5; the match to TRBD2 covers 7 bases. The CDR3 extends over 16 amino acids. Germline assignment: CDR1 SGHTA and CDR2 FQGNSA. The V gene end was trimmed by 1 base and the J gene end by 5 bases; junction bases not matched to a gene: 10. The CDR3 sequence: CASSLEITGGRETQYF. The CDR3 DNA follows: TGTGCCAGCAGCTTAGAAATTACGGGGGGTCGGGAGACCCAGTACTTC. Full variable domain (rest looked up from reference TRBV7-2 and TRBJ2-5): GAGVSQSPSNKVTEKGKDVELRCDPISGHTALYWYRQSLGQGLEFLIYFQGNSAPDKSGLPSDRFSAERTGGSVSTLTIQRTQQEDSAVYLCASSLEITGGRETQYFGPGTRLLVL.

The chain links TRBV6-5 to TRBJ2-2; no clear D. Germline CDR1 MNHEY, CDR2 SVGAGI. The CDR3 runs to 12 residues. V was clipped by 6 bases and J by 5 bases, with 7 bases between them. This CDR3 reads CASRSYTGELFF. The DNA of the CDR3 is TGTGCCAGCAGGTCCTATACCGGGGAGCTGTTTTTT.

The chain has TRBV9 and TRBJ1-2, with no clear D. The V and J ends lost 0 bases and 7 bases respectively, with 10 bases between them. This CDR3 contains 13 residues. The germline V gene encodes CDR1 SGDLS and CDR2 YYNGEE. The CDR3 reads CASSVEREGGYTF. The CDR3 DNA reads TGTGCCAGCAGCGTAGAGAGGGAAGGTGGCTACACCTTC.

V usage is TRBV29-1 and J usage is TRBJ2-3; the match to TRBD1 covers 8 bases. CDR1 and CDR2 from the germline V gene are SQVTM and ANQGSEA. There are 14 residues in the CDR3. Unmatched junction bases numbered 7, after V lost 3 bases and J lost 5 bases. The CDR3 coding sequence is TGCAGCGTTGATCTGACAGGGGCAGGAGATACGCAGTATTTT. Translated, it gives CSVDLTGAGDTQYF.

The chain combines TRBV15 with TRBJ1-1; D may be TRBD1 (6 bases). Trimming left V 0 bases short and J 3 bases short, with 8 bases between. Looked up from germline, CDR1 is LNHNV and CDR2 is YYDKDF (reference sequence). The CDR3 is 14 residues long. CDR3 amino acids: CATSRENRDTEAFF. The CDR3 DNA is TGTGCCACCAGCAGAGAGAACAGGGACACTGAAGCTTTCTTT. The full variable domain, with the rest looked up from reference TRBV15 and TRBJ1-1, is DAMVIQNPRYQVTQFGKPVTLSCSQTLNHNVMYWYQQKSSQAPKLLFHYYDKDFNNEADTPDNFQSRRPNTSFCFLDIRSPGLGDTAMYLCATSRENRDTEAFFGQGTRLTVV.

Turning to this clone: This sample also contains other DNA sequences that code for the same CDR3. The chain's CDR3 is CASSLAGTASYEQYF. CDR3 in DNA: TGCGCCAGCAGCTTGGCCGGGACAGCCTCGTACGAGCAGTACTTC. The rearrangement uses TRBV5-1 and TRBJ2-7; 7 bases are a match to TRBD1. This CDR3 spans 15 amino acids. The junction had 7 bases not matched to a gene; V was cut back by 0 bases and J by 4 bases. Germline CDR1 and CDR2: SGHRS and YFSETQ.

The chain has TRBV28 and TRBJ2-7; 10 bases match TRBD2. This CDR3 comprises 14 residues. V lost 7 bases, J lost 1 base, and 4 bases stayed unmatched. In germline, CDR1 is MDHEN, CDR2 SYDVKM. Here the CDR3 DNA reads TGTGCCAGCAAAACTAGCGGGGCATCCTACGAGCAGTACTTC. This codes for CASKTSGASYEQYF.

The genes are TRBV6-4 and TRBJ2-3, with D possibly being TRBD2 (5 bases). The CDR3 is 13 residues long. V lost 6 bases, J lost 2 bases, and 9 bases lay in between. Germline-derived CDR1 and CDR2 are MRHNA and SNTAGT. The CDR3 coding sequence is TGTGCCAGCAGCGCGACTACCACAGATACGCAGTATTTT. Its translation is CASSATTTDTQYF.

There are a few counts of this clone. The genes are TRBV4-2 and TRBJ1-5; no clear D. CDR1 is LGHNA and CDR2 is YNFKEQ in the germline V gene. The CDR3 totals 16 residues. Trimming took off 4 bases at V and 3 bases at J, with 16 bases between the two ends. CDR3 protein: CASSRSSGDHNQPQHF. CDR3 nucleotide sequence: TGTGCCAGCAGCCGGTCTAGTGGAGATCACAATCAGCCCCAGCATTTT.

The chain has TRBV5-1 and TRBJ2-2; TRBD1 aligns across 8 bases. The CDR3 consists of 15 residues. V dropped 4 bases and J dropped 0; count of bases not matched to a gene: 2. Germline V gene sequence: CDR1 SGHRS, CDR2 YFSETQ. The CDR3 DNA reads TGCGCCAGCAGCCCGACAGGGGCGAACACCGGGGAGCTGTTTTTT. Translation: CASSPTGANTGELFF.

For the CDR3, the DNA is TGTGCCAGCAGTGCGGAGGGCTTCGACTCTGGAAACACCATATATTTT. It is translated as CASSAEGFDSGNTIYF. V usage is TRBV2 and J usage is TRBJ1-3; D ambiguous. The germline V gene encodes CDR1 SNHLY and CDR2 FYNNEI. The CDR3 has 16 amino acids. V was pared by 4 bases and J by 0 bases, with 13 bases between.

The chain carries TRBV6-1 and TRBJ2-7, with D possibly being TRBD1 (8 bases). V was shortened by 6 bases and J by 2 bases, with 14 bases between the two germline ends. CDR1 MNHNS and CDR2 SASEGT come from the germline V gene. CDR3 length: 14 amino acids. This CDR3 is CASSRTGGAYEQYF. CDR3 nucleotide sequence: TGTGCCAGCAGCCGAACAGGGGGGGCCTACGAGCAGTACTTC.

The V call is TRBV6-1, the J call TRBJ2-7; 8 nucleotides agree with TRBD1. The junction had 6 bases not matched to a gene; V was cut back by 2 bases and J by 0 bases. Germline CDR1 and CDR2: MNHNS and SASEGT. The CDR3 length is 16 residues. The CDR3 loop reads CASSEISQGASYEQYF. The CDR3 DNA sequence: TGTGCCAGCAGTGAAATATCCCAGGGGGCCTCCTACGAGCAGTACTTC.

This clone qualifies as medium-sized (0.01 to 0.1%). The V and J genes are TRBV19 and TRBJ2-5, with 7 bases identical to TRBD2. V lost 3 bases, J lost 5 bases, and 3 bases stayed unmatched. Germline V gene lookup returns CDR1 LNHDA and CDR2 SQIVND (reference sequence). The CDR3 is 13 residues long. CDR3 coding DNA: TGTGCCAGTAGTATGACTAGCAGGGAGACCCAGTACTTC. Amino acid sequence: CASSMTSRETQYF.

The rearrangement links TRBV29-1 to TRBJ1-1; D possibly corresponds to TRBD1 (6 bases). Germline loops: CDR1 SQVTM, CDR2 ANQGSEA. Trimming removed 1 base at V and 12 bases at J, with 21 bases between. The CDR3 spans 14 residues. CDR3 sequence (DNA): TGCAGCGTTGAAGTCTCCACAGGGCTCTCGATGCCTTTCTTT. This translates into CSVEVSTGLSMPFF.